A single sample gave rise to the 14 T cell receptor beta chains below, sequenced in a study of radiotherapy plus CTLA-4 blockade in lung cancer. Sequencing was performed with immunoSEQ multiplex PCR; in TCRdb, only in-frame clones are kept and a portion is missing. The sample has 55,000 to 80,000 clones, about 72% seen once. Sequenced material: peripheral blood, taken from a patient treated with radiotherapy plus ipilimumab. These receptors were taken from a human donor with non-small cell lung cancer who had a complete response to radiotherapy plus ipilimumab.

Written as DNA, the CDR3 is TGTGCCAGTAGTTCGACTAGCGTCGGCGGGGAGCTGTTTTTT. It specifies CASSSTSVGGELFF. This chain links TRBV19 with TRBJ2-2; 8 bases map to TRBD2. The germline gives CDR1 LNHDA, CDR2 SQIVND (reference sequence). The CDR3 length is 14 residues. Trimming took 5 bases from V and 7 from J; bases not matched to a gene: 6. Supplemented by reference TRBV19 and TRBJ2-2, the full variable domain reads DGGITQSPKYLFRKEGQNVTLSCEQNLNHDAMYWYRQDPGQGLRLIYYSQIVNDFQKGDIAEGYSVSREKKESFPLTVTSAQKNPTAFYLCASSSTSVGGELFFGEGSRLTVL.

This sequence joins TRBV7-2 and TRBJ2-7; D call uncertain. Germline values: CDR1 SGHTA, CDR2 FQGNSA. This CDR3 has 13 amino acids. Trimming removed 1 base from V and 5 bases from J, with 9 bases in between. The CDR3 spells CASSLDRADEQYV. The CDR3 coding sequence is TGTGCCAGCAGCTTAGACCGCGCTGACGAGCAGTACGTC.

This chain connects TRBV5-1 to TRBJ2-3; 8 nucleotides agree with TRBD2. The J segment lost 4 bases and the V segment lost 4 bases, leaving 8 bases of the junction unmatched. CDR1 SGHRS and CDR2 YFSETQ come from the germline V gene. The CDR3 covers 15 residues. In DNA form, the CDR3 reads TGCGCCAGCAGCCCCGGGACTAGTGGCGCAGATACGCAGTATTTT. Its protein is CASSPGTSGADTQYF. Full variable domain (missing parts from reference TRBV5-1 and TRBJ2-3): KAGVTQTPRYLIKTRGQQVTLSCSPISGHRSVSWYQQTPGQGLQFLFEYFSETQRNKGNFPGRFSGRQFSNSRSEMNVSTLELGDSALYLCASSPGTSGADTQYFGPGTRLTVL.

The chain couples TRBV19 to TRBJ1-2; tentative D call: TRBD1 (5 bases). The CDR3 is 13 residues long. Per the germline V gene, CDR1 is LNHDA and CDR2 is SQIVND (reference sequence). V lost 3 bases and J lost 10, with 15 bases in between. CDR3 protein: CASSMGPQGVYTF. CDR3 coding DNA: TGTGCCAGTAGTATGGGACCCCAAGGGGTCTACACCTTC.

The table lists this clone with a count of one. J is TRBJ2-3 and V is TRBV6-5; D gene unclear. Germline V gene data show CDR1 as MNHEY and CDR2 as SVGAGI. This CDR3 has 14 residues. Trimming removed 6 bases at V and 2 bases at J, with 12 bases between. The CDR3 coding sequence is TGTGCCAGCAGCCAAGGGATCACCACAGATACGCAGTATTTT. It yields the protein CASSQGITTDTQYF.

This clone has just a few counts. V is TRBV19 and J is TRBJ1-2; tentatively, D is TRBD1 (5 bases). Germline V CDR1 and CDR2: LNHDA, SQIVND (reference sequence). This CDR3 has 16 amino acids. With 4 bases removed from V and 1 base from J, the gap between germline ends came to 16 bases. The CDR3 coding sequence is TGTGCCAGTAGTACGCAGGACGTTAGGGGTAACTATGGCTACACCTTC. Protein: CASSTQDVRGNYGYTF.

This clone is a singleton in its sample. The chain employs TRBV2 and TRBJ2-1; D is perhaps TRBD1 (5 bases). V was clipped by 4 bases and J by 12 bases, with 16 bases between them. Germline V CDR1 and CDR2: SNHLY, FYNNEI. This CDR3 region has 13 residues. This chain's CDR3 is CASSGSTGLGQFF. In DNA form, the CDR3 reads TGTGCCAGCAGTGGTAGCACAGGTTTAGGGCAGTTCTTC.

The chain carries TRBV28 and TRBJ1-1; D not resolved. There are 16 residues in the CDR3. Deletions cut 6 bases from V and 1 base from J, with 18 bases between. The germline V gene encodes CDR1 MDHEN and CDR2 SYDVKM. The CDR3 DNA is TGTGCCAGCAGAGAACCCCGCGGACTTCAGAACACTGAAGCTTTCTTT. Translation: CASREPRGLQNTEAFF.

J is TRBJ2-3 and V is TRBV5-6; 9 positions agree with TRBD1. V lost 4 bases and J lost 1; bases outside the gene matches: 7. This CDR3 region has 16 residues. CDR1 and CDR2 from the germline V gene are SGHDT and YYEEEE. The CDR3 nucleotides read TGTGCCAGCAGCGCCGGGACAGGGTATGGCACAGATACGCAGTATTTT. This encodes CASSAGTGYGTDTQYF. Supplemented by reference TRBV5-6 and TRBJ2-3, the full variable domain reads DAGVTQSPTHLIKTRGQQVTLRCSPKSGHDTVSWYQQALGQGPQFIFQYYEEEERQRGNFPDRFSGHQFPNYSSELNVNALLLGDSALYLCASSAGTGYGTDTQYFGPGTRLTVL.

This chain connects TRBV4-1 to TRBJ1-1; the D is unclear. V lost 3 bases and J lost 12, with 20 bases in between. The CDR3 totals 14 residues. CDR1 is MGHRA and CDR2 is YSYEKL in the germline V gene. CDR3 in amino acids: CASSQTAVTWNSFF. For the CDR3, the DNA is TGCGCCAGCAGCCAGACCGCGGTGACATGGAATTCTTTCTTT.

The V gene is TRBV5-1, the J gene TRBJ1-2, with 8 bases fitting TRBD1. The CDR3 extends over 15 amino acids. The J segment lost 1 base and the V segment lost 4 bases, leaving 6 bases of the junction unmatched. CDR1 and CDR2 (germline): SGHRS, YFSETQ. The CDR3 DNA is TGCGCCAGCAGCCTACGCGGGACAGGTAACTATGGCTACACCTTC. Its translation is CASSLRGTGNYGYTF.

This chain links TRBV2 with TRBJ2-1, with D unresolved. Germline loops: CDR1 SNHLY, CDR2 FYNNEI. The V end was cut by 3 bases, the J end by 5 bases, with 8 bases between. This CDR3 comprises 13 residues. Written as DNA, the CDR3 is TGTGCCAGCAGTGAGCCCCTAGACAATGAGCAGTTCTTC. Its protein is CASSEPLDNEQFF.

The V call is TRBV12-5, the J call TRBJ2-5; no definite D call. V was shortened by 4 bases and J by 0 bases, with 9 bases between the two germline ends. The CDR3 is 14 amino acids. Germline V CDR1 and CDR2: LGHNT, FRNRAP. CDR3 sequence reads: CASGSSWNQETQYF. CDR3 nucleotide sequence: TGTGCTAGTGGTTCCTCTTGGAACCAAGAGACCCAGTACTTC. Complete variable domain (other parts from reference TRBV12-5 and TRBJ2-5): DARVTQTPRHKVTEMGQEVTMRCQPILGHNTVFWYRQTMMQGLELLAYFRNRAPLDDSGMPKDRFSAEMPDATLATLKIQPSEPRDSAVYFCASGSSWNQETQYFGPGTRLLVL.

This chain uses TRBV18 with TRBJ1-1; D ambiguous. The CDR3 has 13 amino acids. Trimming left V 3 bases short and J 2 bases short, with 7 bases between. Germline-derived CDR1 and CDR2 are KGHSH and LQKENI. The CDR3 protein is CASSPQINTEAFF. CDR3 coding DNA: TGTGCCAGCTCACCTCAGATAAACACTGAAGCTTTCTTT.